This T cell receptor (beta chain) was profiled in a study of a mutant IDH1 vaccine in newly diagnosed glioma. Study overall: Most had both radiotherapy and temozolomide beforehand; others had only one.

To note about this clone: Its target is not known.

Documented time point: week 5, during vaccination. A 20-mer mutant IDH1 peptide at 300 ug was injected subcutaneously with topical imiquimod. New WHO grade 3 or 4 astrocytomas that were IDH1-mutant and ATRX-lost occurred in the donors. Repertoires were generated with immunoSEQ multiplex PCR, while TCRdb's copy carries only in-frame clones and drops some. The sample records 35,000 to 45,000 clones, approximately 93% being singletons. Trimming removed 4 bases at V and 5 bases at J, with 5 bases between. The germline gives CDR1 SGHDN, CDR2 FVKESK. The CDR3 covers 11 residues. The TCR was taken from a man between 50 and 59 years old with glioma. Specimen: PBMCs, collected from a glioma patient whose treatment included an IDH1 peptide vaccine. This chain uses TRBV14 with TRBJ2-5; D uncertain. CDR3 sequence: CASSRFETQYF. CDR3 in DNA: TGTGCCAGCAGCCGCTTCGAGACCCAGTACTTC.